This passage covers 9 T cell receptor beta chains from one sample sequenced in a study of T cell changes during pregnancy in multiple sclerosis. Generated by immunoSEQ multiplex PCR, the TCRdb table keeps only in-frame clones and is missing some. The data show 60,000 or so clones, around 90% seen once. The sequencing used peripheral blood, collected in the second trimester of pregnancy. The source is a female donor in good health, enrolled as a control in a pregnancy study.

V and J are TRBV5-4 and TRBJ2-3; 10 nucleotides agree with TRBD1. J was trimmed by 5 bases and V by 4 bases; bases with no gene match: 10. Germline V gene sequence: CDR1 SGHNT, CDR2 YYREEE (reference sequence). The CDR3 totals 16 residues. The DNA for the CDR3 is TGTGCCAGCAGCCCAATAGGGACAGGGGCTCGAGATACGCAGTATTTT. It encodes CASSPIGTGARDTQYF. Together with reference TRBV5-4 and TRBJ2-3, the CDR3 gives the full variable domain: ETGVTQSPTHLIKTRGQQVTLRCSSQSGHNTVSWYQQALGQGPQFIFQYYREEENGRGNFPPRFSGLQFPNYSSELNVNALELDDSALYLCASSPIGTGARDTQYFGPGTRLTVL.

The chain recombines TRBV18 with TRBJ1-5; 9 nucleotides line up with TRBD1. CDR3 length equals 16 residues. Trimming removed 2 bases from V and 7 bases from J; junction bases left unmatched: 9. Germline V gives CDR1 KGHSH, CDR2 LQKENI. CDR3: CASSPAGGQGVQPQHF. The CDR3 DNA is TGTGCCAGCTCACCAGCGGGGGGACAGGGAGTCCAGCCCCAGCATTTT. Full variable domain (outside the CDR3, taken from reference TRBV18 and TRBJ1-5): NAGVMQNPRHLVRRRGQEARLRCSPMKGHSHVYWYRQLPEEGLKFMVYLQKENIIDESGMPKERFSAEFPKEGPSILRIQQVVRGDSAAYFCASSPAGGQGVQPQHFGDGTRLSIL.

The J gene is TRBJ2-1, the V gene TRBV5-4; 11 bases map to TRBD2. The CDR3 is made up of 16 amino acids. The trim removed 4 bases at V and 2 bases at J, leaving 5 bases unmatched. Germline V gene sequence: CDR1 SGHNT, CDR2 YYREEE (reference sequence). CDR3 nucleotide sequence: TGTGCCAGCAGCCTCGGGACTAGCGGCCCCTACAATGAGCAGTTCTTC. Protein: CASSLGTSGPYNEQFF.

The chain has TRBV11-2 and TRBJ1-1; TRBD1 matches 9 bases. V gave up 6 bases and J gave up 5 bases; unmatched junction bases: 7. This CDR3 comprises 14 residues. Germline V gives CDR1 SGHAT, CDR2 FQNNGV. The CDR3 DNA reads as TGTGCCAGCAGGCAGAACAGGGGGCGAACTGAAGCTTTCTTT. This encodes CASRQNRGRTEAFF.

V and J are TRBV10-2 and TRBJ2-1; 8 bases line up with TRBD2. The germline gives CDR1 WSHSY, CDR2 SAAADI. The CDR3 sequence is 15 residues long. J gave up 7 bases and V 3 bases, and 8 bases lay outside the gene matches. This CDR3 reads CASSDGAGVSNEQFF. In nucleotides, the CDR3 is TGCGCCAGCAGTGACGGAGCGGGAGTATCGAATGAGCAGTTCTTC.

This CDR3 reads CASSNPGQTNEKLFF. As DNA, the CDR3 is TGTGCCAGTAGTAACCCGGGACAGACTAATGAAAAACTGTTTTTT. The V and J genes are TRBV19 and TRBJ1-4; 7 bases are a match to TRBD1. CDR1 LNHDA and CDR2 SQIVND come from the germline V gene (reference sequence). The CDR3 has 15 amino acids. Germline trimming cut 4 bases from V and 2 bases from J; bases unmatched to any gene: 4. Looking up the rest from reference TRBV19 and TRBJ1-4 gives the full variable domain: DGGITQSPKYLFRKEGQNVTLSCEQNLNHDAMYWYRQDPGQGLRLIYYSQIVNDFQKGDIAEGYSVSREKKESFPLTVTSAQKNPTAFYLCASSNPGQTNEKLFFGSGTQLSVL.

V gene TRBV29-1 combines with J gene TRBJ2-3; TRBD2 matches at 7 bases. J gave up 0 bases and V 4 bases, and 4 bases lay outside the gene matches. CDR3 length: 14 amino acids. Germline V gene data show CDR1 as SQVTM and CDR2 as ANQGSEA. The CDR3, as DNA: TGCAGCGTTGGCCGACTAGCCAGCACAGATACGCAGTATTTT. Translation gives CSVGRLASTDTQYF.

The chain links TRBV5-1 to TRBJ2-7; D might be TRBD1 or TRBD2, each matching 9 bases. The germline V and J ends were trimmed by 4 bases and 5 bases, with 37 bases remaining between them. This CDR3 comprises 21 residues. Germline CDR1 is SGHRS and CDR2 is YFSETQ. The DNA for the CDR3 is TGCGCCAGCAGCCGACCTGGACAGGGGAATTATGGAGGCGGGAGGGCCAACGAGCAGTACTTC. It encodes CASSRPGQGNYGGGRANEQYF.

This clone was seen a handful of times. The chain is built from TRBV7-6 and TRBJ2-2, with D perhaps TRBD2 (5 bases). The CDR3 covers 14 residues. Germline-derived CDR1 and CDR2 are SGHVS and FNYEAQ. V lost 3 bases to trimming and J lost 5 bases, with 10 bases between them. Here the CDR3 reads CASSLNVATGELFF. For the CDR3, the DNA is TGTGCCAGCAGCTTGAATGTAGCGACCGGGGAGCTGTTTTTT.